This T cell receptor beta chain was profiled in a study of T cell responses to AZD1222 COVID-19 vaccine. Study-level results: Receipt of two AZD1222 doses was followed by a rise in Spike-specific TCR breadth and depth. Clonal diversity was possibly underestimated, and white British individuals and females predominated among donors.

Sequenced by immunoSEQ multiplex PCR; TCRdb stores in-frame clones only, minus some. This sample has fewer than 150,000 clones; around nine tenths occur once, and the top ten carry about 1.9%. The CDR3 runs 13 residues. Looked up from germline, CDR1 is MRHNA and CDR2 is SNTAGT. V lost 8 bases, J lost 6 bases, and 7 bases stayed unmatched. Concerning this clone itself: The antigen is not known.

The clonotype originates from an adult in good health. The chain recombines TRBV6-4 with TRBJ2-1; 7 bases line up with TRBD2. The source material was peripheral blood, sampled on day 0 of AZD1222 vaccination. CDR3 nucleotide sequence: TGTGCCAGCTCCGCGGGAGCGTCCAATGAGCAGTTCTTC. It translates to CASSAGASNEQFF.